These 27 T cell receptor beta chains were all obtained from the same sample, sequenced in a study of blood T cell repertoires in COVID-19. Here immunoSEQ multiplex PCR was the method, and the copy in TCRdb shows in-frame clones only, minus some. The table includes more than 250,000 clones, approximately 83% detected once. The sequenced sample consisted of peripheral blood. The receptors were gathered from a woman aged 25 to 45 who had recovered from COVID-19.

The rearrangement joins TRBV29-1 to TRBJ1-1; D perhaps matches TRBD1 (6 bases). The ends were cut back, 2 bases at V and 7 bases at J, with 8 bases in the middle. The CDR3 loop spans 11 amino acids. Germline V gives CDR1 SQVTM, CDR2 ANQGSEA. DNA of the CDR3: TGCAGCGTTGAAACAGGGAATGAAGCTTTCTTT. It specifies CSVETGNEAFF.

This chain uses TRBV6-6 with TRBJ2-5, with 8 bases aligning to TRBD1. This CDR3 spans 13 amino acids. Germline values: CDR1 MNHNY, CDR2 SVGAGI (reference sequence). The V gene end was trimmed by 6 bases and the J gene end by 3 bases; junction bases not matched to a gene: 3. CDR3 sequence reads: CASRGQGEETQYF. CDR3 nucleotide sequence: TGTGCCAGCAGAGGACAGGGTGAAGAGACCCAGTACTTC.

CDR3 sequence: CASREDRTFEGYTF. In DNA, the CDR3 is TGTGCCAGCAGAGAGGACAGAACCTTCGAGGGCTACACCTTC. The chain couples TRBV5-4 to TRBJ1-2; TRBD1 might be the D (6 bases). CDR3 length: 14 residues. CDR1 SGHNT and CDR2 YYREEE come from the germline V gene (reference sequence). Trimming pared 5 bases from V and 8 bases from J, leaving 19 bases between.

The gene calls are TRBV19 and TRBJ1-1; the D is unclear. Germline values: CDR1 LNHDA, CDR2 SQIVND (reference sequence). V was cut by 6 bases and J by 3 bases, with 14 bases left in between. This CDR3 is 14 amino acids long. The CDR3 sequence: CASRPNGEDTEAFF. In DNA form, the CDR3 reads TGTGCCAGTAGACCGAACGGTGAAGACACTGAAGCTTTCTTT.

The chain links TRBV28 to TRBJ2-7, with TRBD1 matching over 9 bases. V lost 5 bases to trimming and J lost 0 bases; unmatched junction nucleotides: 5. The CDR3 has 15 residues. CDR1 MDHEN and CDR2 SYDVKM come from the germline V gene. CDR3 nucleotides: TGTGCCAGCAGTAGGGACAGGGCTGTCTCCTACGAGCAGTACTTC. Its protein is CASSRDRAVSYEQYF.

The rearrangement links TRBV25-1 to TRBJ1-5; a weak D match, TRBD1 (5 bases). CDR1 is MGHDK, CDR2 SYGVNS, per germline. This CDR3 has 15 residues. The V end lost 2 bases, the J end lost 1 base, and 9 bases lay between the germline ends. CDR3 nucleotides: TGTGCCAGCAGTGAACCAGGGCCCAGCAATCAGCCCCAGCATTTT. Protein: CASSEPGPSNQPQHF.

The CDR3 region has the DNA TGTGCCAGCAGTCAGACAGGGAACTATGGCTACACCTTC. It is translated as CASSQTGNYGYTF. This chain uses TRBV12-3 or TRBV12-4 with TRBJ1-2; 7 positions match TRBD1. This CDR3 has 13 amino acids. Unmatched junction bases numbered 2, after V lost 5 bases and J lost 2 bases.

The V gene is TRBV3-1 (or the pseudogene TRBV3-2), the J gene TRBJ1-3; D might be TRBD1 (5 bases). The CDR3 is made up of 18 amino acids. The V gene's germline CDR1 is LGHDT and CDR2 YNNKEL (reference sequence). V was pared by 1 base and J by 4 bases, with 20 bases between. CDR3 sequence (DNA): TGTGCCAGCAGCCAAGTTCTCGGGGGGGTCAGTACAGGAAACACCATATATTTT. The encoded protein is CASSQVLGGVSTGNTIYF.

The chain employs TRBV2 and TRBJ2-4, with 12 bases identical to TRBD1. CDR1 is SNHLY and CDR2 is FYNNEI in the germline V gene. Germline trimming cut 2 bases from V and 9 bases from J; bases unmatched to any gene: 11. The CDR3 has 17 amino acids. The CDR3 DNA sequence: TGTGCCAGCAGTGAACTTGGGACAGGGGGCCGGATGAGCATTCAGTACTTC. Protein: CASSELGTGGRMSIQYF. Drawing the rest from reference TRBV2 and TRBJ2-4, the complete variable domain is EPEVTQTPSHQVTQMGQEVILRCVPISNHLYFYWYRQILGQKVEFLVSFYNNEISEKSEIFDDQFSVERPDGSNFTLKIRSTKLEDSAMYFCASSELGTGGRMSIQYFGAGTRLSVL.

The chain carries TRBV5-6 and TRBJ1-2; D possibly corresponds to TRBD1 (5 bases). Germline loops: CDR1 SGHDT, CDR2 YYEEEE. CDR3 length: 12 residues. V lost 4 bases and J lost 2, with 6 bases in between. The CDR3 sequence is CASSGGNYGYTF. CDR3 DNA: TGTGCCAGCAGCGGGGGGAACTATGGCTACACCTTC.

There are a few counts of this clone. V and J are TRBV7-2 and TRBJ1-5; D not certain. There are 14 residues in the CDR3. V lost 8 bases to trimming and J lost 4 bases, with 15 bases between them. Germline lookup yields CDR1 SGHTA and CDR2 FQGNSA. The CDR3 DNA is TGTGCCAGCGAGCGGCCGGGGTTGAATCAGCCCCAGCATTTT. Residues: CASERPGLNQPQHF.

J is TRBJ2-3 and V is TRBV12-5, with D possibly being TRBD2 (7 bases). Germline CDR1 is LGHNT and CDR2 is FRNRAP. This CDR3 is 16 amino acids long. Trimming pared 0 bases from V and 8 bases from J, leaving 18 bases between. CDR3 sequence: CASGLVRGREPGTQYF. In DNA form, the CDR3 reads TGTGCTAGTGGTTTGGTACGGGGGCGGGAGCCTGGTACGCAGTATTTT.

V is TRBV7-9 and J is TRBJ2-1; 14 bases are a match to TRBD2. CDR3 length: 16 residues. CDR1 and CDR2 from the germline V gene are SEHNR and FQNEAQ (reference sequence). V trimming: 4 bases; J trimming: 8 bases; junction bases outside the gene matches: 7. In DNA form, the CDR3 reads TGTGCCAGCAGCTCGACTAGCGGGGGGGCCCTCCATGAGCAGTTCTTC. Translating it yields CASSSTSGGALHEQFF.

The CDR3, as DNA: TGTGCCAGCACCCCCGGTGCAGGGGTTAATGAAAAACTGTTTTTT. Translated: CASTPGAGVNEKLFF. The chain joins TRBV5-6 to TRBJ1-4; the D gene is possibly TRBD1 (6 bases). CDR3 length: 15 amino acids. CDR1 is SGHDT and CDR2 is YYEEEE in the germline V gene. With 6 bases removed from V and 4 bases from J, the gap between germline ends came to 16 bases.

V and J are TRBV27 and TRBJ1-1, with D perhaps TRBD1 (6 bases). Germline CDR1 is MNHEY and CDR2 is SMNVEV (reference sequence). CDR3 length: 13 residues. V was trimmed by 6 bases and J by 4 bases, leaving 12 bases between them. This chain's CDR3 is CASRGGQTTEAFF. The DNA for the CDR3 is TGTGCCAGCAGGGGCGGACAGACCACTGAAGCTTTCTTT.

The chain combines TRBV27 with TRBJ2-7; possible D gene TRBD2, 5 bases. The germline V and J ends were trimmed by 6 bases and 4 bases, with 13 bases remaining between them. This CDR3 region has 13 residues. From germline, CDR1 is MNHEY and CDR2 SMNVEV (reference sequence). CDR3 in DNA: TGTGCCAGCAGCCTCGGGGTAACGTACGAGCAGTACTTC. This gives the protein CASSLGVTYEQYF.

This chain connects TRBV11-2 to TRBJ2-7; tentative D call: TRBD1 (6 bases). Germline V gene sequence: CDR1 SGHAT, CDR2 FQNNGV. The CDR3 loop spans 14 amino acids. V dropped 5 bases and J dropped 2 bases, with 13 bases sitting between them. The CDR3, as DNA: TGTGCCAGCAGCACGCAGACAGGCCCCTACGAGCAGTACTTC. Translating it yields CASSTQTGPYEQYF. Based on the CDR3 plus reference TRBV11-2 and TRBJ2-7, the full variable domain is EAGVAQSPRYKIIEKRQSVAFWCNPISGHATLYWYQQILGQGPKLLIQFQNNGVVDDSQLPKDRFSAERLKGVDSTLKIQPAKLEDSAVYLCASSTQTGPYEQYFGPGTRLTVT.

The V call is TRBV27, the J call TRBJ2-7; 9 bases map to TRBD1. After removal of 5 bases from V and 4 bases from J, the junction contained 9 bases not matched to a gene. CDR3 length: 15 residues. Germline V CDR1 and CDR2: MNHEY, SMNVEV (reference sequence). CDR3 loop: CASSLHETGGYEQYF. CDR3 DNA sequence: TGTGCCAGCAGTCTTCATGAGACAGGGGGATACGAGCAGTACTTC.

The chain couples TRBV7-8 to TRBJ1-3; no clear D gene. The germline gives CDR1 SGHVS, CDR2 FQNEAQ. Trimming removed 4 bases at V and 0 bases at J, with 13 bases between. This CDR3 contains 16 residues. Written as DNA, the CDR3 is TGTGCCAGCAGCTCCCTCCCTCAGGTCTCTGGAAACACCATATATTTT. Amino acid sequence: CASSSLPQVSGNTIYF.

The chain combines TRBV4-1 with TRBJ1-5; TRBD1 matches 8 bases. CDR3 length: 17 amino acids. Germline V gene lookup returns CDR1 MGHRA and CDR2 YSYEKL. Trimming at V came to 0 bases and at J to 7 bases, leaving 11 bases not matched to a gene. CDR3 DNA sequence: TGCGCCAGCAGCCAAGAGGGGACAGGACAATCCAAACAGCCCCAGCATTTT. Translating it yields CASSQEGTGQSKQPQHF.

The chain joins TRBV6-5 to TRBJ2-2, with TRBD2 as a possible D gene (7 bases). CDR3 length: 13 amino acids. The germline gives CDR1 MNHEY, CDR2 SVGAGI. V gave up 6 bases and J gave up 4 bases, with 9 bases separating them. CDR3 loop: CASRRGGTGELFF. The CDR3 DNA reads TGTGCCAGCAGGAGGGGGGGCACCGGGGAGCTGTTTTTT.

This sequence joins TRBV7-9 and TRBJ2-2, with D uncertain. Germline loops: CDR1 SEHNR, CDR2 FQNEAQ (reference sequence). The length of the CDR3 is 16 residues. Trimming removed 5 bases from V and 6 bases from J, with 19 bases in between. The CDR3 DNA is TGTGCCAGCAGCGAAACGGTCTCACGGGTGCCCGGGGAGCTGTTTTTT. Encoded protein: CASSETVSRVPGELFF.

The chain has TRBV14 and TRBJ1-5; 7 positions match TRBD1. From germline, CDR1 is SGHDN and CDR2 FVKESK. The CDR3 covers 13 residues. V trimming: 4 bases; J trimming: 4 bases; junction bases outside the gene matches: 1. This chain's CDR3 is CASSLDRNQPQHF. CDR3 nucleotide sequence: TGTGCCAGCAGCCTGGACAGGAATCAGCCCCAGCATTTT.

The rearrangement joins TRBV5-1 to TRBJ2-3, with 8 bases aligning to TRBD1. The CDR3 length is 16 residues. Losses at the gene ends were 0 bases for V and 1 base for J; bases not matched to a gene: 4. CDR1 is SGHRS, CDR2 YFSETQ, per germline. In DNA, the CDR3 is TGCGCCAGCAGCTTGGATATGGGACAGGGCACAGATACGCAGTATTTT. Translating it yields CASSLDMGQGTDTQYF.

This rearrangement joins TRBV28 to TRBJ1-6; no firm D call. Germline V gene data show CDR1 as MDHEN and CDR2 as SYDVKM. Trimming shortened V by 2 bases and J by 7 bases, and 6 bases separated the two germline ends. The CDR3 contains 13 residues. The CDR3 spells CASSLTRNSPLHF. CDR3 sequence (DNA): TGTGCCAGCAGTTTAACCCGGAATTCACCCCTCCACTTT.

The rearrangement uses TRBV21-1 and TRBJ2-7; TRBD2 is taken as the D call from the table, unchecked against the DNA. TRBV21-1 is listed as a pseudogene. This CDR3 has 15 residues. The CDR3 here is CASSPLGGSSYEQYF. CDR3 nucleotides: TGTGCCAGCAGCCCCCTGGGCGGGAGCTCCTACGAGCAGTACTTC.

J is TRBJ2-1 and V is TRBV7-9, with 9 bases matching TRBD2. With 0 bases clipped from V and 7 bases from J, the junction kept 4 bases outside the gene matches. The germline V gene has CDR1 SEHNR and CDR2 FQNEAQ (reference sequence). CDR3 length: 15 residues. This chain's CDR3 is CASSLAASGTNEQFF. The DNA of the CDR3 is TGTGCCAGCAGCTTAGCGGCTAGCGGGACTAATGAGCAGTTCTTC.